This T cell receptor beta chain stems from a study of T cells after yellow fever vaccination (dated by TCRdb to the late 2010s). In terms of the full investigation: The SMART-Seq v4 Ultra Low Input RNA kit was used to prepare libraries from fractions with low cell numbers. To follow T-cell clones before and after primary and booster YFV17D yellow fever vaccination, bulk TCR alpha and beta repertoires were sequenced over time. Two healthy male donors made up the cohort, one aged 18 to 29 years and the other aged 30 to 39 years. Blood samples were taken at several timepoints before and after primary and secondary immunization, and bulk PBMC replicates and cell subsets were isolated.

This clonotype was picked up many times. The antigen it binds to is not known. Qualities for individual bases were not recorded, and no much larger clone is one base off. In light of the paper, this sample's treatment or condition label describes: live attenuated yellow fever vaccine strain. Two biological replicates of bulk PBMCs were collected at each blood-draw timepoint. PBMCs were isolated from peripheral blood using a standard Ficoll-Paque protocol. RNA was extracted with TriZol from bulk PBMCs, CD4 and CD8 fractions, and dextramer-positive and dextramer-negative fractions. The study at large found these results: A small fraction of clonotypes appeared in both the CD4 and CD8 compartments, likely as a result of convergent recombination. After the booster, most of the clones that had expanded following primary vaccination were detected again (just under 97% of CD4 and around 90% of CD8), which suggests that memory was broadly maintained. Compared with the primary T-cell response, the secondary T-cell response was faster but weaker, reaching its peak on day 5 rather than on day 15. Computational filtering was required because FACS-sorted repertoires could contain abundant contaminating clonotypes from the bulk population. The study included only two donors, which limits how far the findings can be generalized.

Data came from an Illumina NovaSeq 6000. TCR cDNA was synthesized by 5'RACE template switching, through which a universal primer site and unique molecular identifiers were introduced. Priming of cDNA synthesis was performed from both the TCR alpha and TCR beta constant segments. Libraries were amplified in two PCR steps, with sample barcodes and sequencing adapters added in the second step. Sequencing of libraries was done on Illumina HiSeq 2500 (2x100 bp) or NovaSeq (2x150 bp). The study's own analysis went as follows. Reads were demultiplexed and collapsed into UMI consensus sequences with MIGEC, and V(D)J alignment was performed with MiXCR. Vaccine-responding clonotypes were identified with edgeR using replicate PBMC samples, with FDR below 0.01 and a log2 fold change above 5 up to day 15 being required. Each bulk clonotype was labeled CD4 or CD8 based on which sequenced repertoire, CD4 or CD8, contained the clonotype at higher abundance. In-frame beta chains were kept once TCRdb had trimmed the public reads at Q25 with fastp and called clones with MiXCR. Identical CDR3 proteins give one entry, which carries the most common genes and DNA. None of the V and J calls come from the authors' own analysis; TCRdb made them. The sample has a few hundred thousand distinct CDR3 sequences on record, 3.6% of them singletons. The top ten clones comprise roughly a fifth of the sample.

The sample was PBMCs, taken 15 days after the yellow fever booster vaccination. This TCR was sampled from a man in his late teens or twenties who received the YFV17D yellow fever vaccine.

The nucleotide sequence is given as TGCAGCGTTGAAGGGCTTCTGGGGAACACTGAAGCTTTCTTT. The translation is CSVEGLLGNTEAFF. The chain is assembled from TRBV29-1 and TRBJ1-1; the D gene lacks a confident call. CDR1 and CDR2 are drawn from the germline V gene: SQVTM, ANQGSEA. At the junction V is shortened by 1 base and J by 1 base, with 10 bases in between. Its CDR3 holds 14 amino acids, cysteine through phenylalanine. The only DNA kept is the CDR3, 42 bases in frame from the first base.